This T cell receptor beta chain was recorded in a study of T-cell reconstitution after alpha-beta-depleted transplantation in children. J lost 2 bases, V lost 5 bases, and 9 bases had no gene match. The length of the CDR3 is 16 residues. Germline values: CDR1 MGHDK, CDR2 SYGVNS. TCRbeta library preparation incorporated unique molecular identifiers. In TCRdb, the PCR reads were re-called with MiXCR into one record per CDR3 protein. Of around 300,000 distinct CDR3 sequences in the sample, 10% were seen once. The table lists this clonotype with many counts. This chain connects TRBV25-1 to TRBJ2-3; 8 nucleotides match TRBD2. The specimen comprised PBMCs, sampled before TCRalphabeta/CD19-depleted stem cell transplant. This TCR derives from a boy under three years old with acute myeloid leukemia, due to receive a stem cell transplant. The CDR3 spells CASSKNRGGSTDTQYF. CDR3 bases: TGTGCCAGCAGTAAGAACCGGGGGGGTTCCACAGATACGCAGTATTTT. Full variable domain (remainder filled in from reference TRBV25-1 and TRBJ2-3): EADIYQTPRYLVIGTGKKITLECSQTMGHDKMYWYQQDPGMELHLIHYSYGVNSTEKGDLSSESTVSRIRTEHFPLTLESARPSHTSQYLCASSKNRGGSTDTQYFGPGTRLTVL.